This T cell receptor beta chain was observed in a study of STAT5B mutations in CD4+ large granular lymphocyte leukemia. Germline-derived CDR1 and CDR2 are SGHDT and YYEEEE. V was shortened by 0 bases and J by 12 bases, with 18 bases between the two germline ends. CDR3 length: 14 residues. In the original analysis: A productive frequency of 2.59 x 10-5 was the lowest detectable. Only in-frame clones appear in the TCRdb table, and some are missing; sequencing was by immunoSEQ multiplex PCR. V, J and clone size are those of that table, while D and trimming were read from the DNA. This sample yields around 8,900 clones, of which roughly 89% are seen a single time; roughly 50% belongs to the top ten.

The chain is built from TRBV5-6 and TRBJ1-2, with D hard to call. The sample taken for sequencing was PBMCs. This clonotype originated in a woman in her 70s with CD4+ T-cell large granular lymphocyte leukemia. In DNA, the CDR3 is TGTGCCAGCAGCTTGGGGGCACTCGACCCCCGGGACACCTTC. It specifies CASSLGALDPRDTF.